This TCR beta chain was identified in a study of T cell repertoires in cytomegalovirus infection. Across the study: Public TCR beta signatures indicated both CMV infection and matching HLA type.

TCRdb recomputed calls from the reads with MiXCR, one row per CDR3 protein. The sample lists 510,000 or so distinct CDR3 sequences, 26% occurring once. Regarding this clonotype: Its antigen is undetermined.

Germline assignment: CDR1 DFQATT and CDR2 SNEGSKA (reference sequence). The CDR3 is made up of 13 amino acids. The V and J ends lost 1 base and 4 bases respectively, with 8 bases between them. Study-wide findings and caveats: HLA-C-restricted CMV clonotypes gave the most frequent clonotype in two of eight donors. Summed public TCR beta family frequency identified CMV carriers bearing the relevant HLA.

The receptor's source is a human donor in good health (CMV status not recorded). Some clones in this sample may be carry-over from other donors' samples. Sequencing was done on a sample of PBMCs. The chain has TRBV20-1 and TRBJ2-1; possible D gene TRBD2, 5 bases. CDR3 nucleotides: TGCAGTGCTAGAGCTGGGAGTTACAATGAGCAGTTCTTC. Translation: CSARAGSYNEQFF.